These 6 T cell receptor beta chains were sequenced from one sample in a study of blood T cell repertoires in COVID-19. Profiled with immunoSEQ multiplex PCR; TCRdb holds only in-frame clones, not every one. The data show 100,000 to 120,000 clones, about 88% seen once. The sequenced sample consisted of peripheral blood. The receptors shown here come from a woman between 50 and 59 years old with acute or convalescent COVID-19.

The chain recombines TRBV24-1 with TRBJ1-2; TRBD1 might be the D (5 bases). V was clipped by 1 base and J by 6 bases, with 8 bases between them. The CDR3 has 13 amino acids. Germline values: CDR1 KGHDR, CDR2 SFDVKD. The CDR3 region is CATSDLAGDGYTF. The CDR3 DNA reads TGTGCCACCAGTGATTTAGCGGGGGATGGCTACACCTTC.

The genes are TRBV27 and TRBJ2-2; perhaps TRBD1 as D (6 bases). V lost 4 bases to trimming and J lost 6 bases, with 12 bases between them. The V gene's germline CDR1 is MNHEY and CDR2 SMNVEV (reference sequence). The length of the CDR3 is 14 residues. CDR3: CASSSNRDPGELFF. As DNA, the CDR3 is TGTGCCAGCAGTTCCAACAGGGATCCCGGGGAGCTGTTTTTT.

This clone was detected once. This specimen includes other DNA sequences encoding the same CDR3. The chain links TRBV30 to TRBJ1-1; no reliable D call. Germline V gene sequence: CDR1 GTSNPN, CDR2 SVGIG (reference sequence). The CDR3 has 13 amino acids. V was shortened by 0 bases and J by 1 base, with 6 bases between the two germline ends. The CDR3 sequence: CAWSVRENTEAFF. CDR3 coding DNA: TGTGCCTGGAGTGTACGGGAGAACACTGAAGCTTTCTTT.

This sequence joins TRBV28 and TRBJ1-4; no definite D call. The CDR3 extends over 15 amino acids. The V end lost 2 bases, the J end lost 7 bases, and 14 bases lay between the germline ends. The germline V gene encodes CDR1 MDHEN and CDR2 SYDVKM. The CDR3 bases are TGTGCCAGCAGTTTAAGACTCCACGGGTTTGAAAAACTGTTTTTT. It specifies CASSLRLHGFEKLFF.

This chain joins TRBV2 and TRBJ1-2, with D perhaps TRBD1 (6 bases). The CDR3 covers 14 residues. Trimming removed 6 bases from V and 0 bases from J, with 11 bases in between. Germline V CDR1 and CDR2: SNHLY, FYNNEI. This chain's CDR3 is CASSAGTTNYGYTF. The CDR3 DNA reads as TGTGCCAGCAGCGCCGGGACAACTAACTATGGCTACACCTTC.

This chain links TRBV18 with TRBJ2-4, with D tentatively TRBD1 (8 bases). Germline V gives CDR1 KGHSH, CDR2 LQKENI. The length of the CDR3 is 15 residues. V was pared by 6 bases and J by 5 bases, with 17 bases between. The DNA for the CDR3 is TGTGCCAGCTCGCCGGGACAGGCGGGGGAAAACATTCAGTACTTC. Translated: CASSPGQAGENIQYF.